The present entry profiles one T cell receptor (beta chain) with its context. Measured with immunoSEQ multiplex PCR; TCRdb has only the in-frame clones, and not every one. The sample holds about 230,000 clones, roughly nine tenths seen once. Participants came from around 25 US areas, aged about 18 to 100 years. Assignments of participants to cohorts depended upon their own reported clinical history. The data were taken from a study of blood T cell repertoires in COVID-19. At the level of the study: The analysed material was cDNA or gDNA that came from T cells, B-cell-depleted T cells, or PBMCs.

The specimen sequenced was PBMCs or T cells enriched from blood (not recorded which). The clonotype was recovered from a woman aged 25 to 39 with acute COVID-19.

The chain's CDR3 is CASSFLGKEQYF. As DNA, the CDR3 is TGTGCCAGCAGTTTTTTGGGCAAGGAGCAGTACTTC. This chain uses TRBV12-3 or TRBV12-4 with TRBJ2-7; D remains ambiguous. V was shortened by 3 bases and J by 7 bases, with 10 bases between the two germline ends. This CDR3 region has 12 residues.